A single sample gave rise to the 30 T cell receptor beta chains below, sequenced in a study of T cells in Graves' hyperthyroidism and ophthalmopathy. The source material, RNA transcripts, was used to amplify TCR beta CDR3 regions. HTBI primers were the set used in a first-round RT-PCR of the TCR CDR3. TCRdb used MiXCR to reprocess the multiplex PCR reads, holding one entry per CDR3 protein. The table shows approximately 480,000 distinct CDR3 sequences, with around 21% occurring only once. What was sequenced was blood. The receptors derive from a man aged 18 to 30 with Graves' hyperthyroidism.

In the case of this clonotype: Given a much more abundant clone one base away, this may be a read error. J is TRBJ2-2 and V is TRBV19; D perhaps matches TRBD2 (5 bases). The CDR3 length is 13 residues. The V gene's germline CDR1 is LNHDA and CDR2 SQIVND (reference sequence). CDR3 loop: CASGGENTGELLF. The DNA of the CDR3 is TGTGCCAGTGGCGGCGAGAACACCGGGGAGCTGTTGTTT.

With respect to this clonotype: The conserved final phenylalanine or tryptophan is absent from the CDR3, which likely points to a read error. This chain joins TRBV19 and TRBJ1-1, with TRBD1 as a possible D gene (6 bases). Trimming shortened V by 5 bases and J by 7 bases, and 11 bases separated the two germline ends. Germline CDR1 LNHDA, CDR2 SQIVND (reference sequence). The CDR3 runs to 12 residues. For the CDR3, the DNA is TGTGCCAGTAGTCCAGGGACAATTGAAGCTTTCCTT. This encodes CASSPGTIEAFL.

The chain couples TRBV19 to TRBJ2-2; D not resolved. The CDR3 spans 13 residues. V was clipped by 3 bases and J by 3 bases, with 5 bases between them. Germline CDR1 LNHDA, CDR2 SQIVND (reference sequence). The CDR3 loop reads CASSITDTGELFF. In nucleotides, the CDR3 is TGTGCCAGTAGTATTACTGACACCGGGGAGCTGTTTTTT. Together with reference TRBV19 and TRBJ2-2, the CDR3 gives the full variable domain: DGGITQSPKYLFRKEGQNVTLSCEQNLNHDAMYWYRQDPGQGLRLIYYSQIVNDFQKGDIAEGYSVSREKKESFPLTVTSAQKNPTAFYLCASSITDTGELFFGEGSRLTVL.

Ten or more counts support this clonotype. The genes are TRBV19 and TRBJ1-2, with a tentative D call TRBD1 (5 bases). Trimming pared 0 bases from V and 8 bases from J, leaving 19 bases between. This CDR3 spans 16 amino acids. Germline-derived CDR1 and CDR2 are LNHDA and SQIVND (reference sequence). In nucleotides, the CDR3 is TGTGCCAGTAGTATAGATCTGCCGTTCCAGGGCGGAGGCTACACCTTC. Translation: CASSIDLPFQGGGYTF. Full variable domain (missing parts from reference TRBV19 and TRBJ1-2): DGGITQSPKYLFRKEGQNVTLSCEQNLNHDAMYWYRQDPGQGLRLIYYSQIVNDFQKGDIAEGYSVSREKKESFPLTVTSAQKNPTAFYLCASSIDLPFQGGGYTFGSGTRLTVV.

In this sample, this clonotype turned up many times. The genes are TRBV7-2 and TRBJ2-5; unclear D gene. The CDR3 has 14 residues. Trimming removed 5 bases from V and 4 bases from J, with 14 bases in between. Looked up from germline, CDR1 is SGHTA and CDR2 is FQGNSA. CDR3: CASSLDAGRETQYF. CDR3 sequence (DNA): TGTGCCAGCAGCCTAGACGCTGGACGAGAGACCCAGTACTTC.

In its sample, this clonotype was seen a few times. CDR3 region: CASSHATGGEQYF. As DNA, the CDR3 is TGTGCCAGCAGCCATGCGACAGGGGGCGAGCAGTACTTC. The chain joins TRBV3-1 to TRBJ2-7, with 9 bases identical to TRBD1. This CDR3 has 13 amino acids. Germline V gene lookup returns CDR1 LGHDT and CDR2 YNNKEL (reference sequence). Trimming took 3 bases from V and 6 from J; bases not matched to a gene: 3.

This clonotype was observed many times. V and J are TRBV2 and TRBJ2-7; D not resolved. Germline CDR1 and CDR2: SNHLY and FYNNEI. The V end lost 4 bases, the J end lost 4 bases, and 14 bases lay between the germline ends. The CDR3 is 14 residues long. This chain's CDR3 is CASSVPKLFYEQYF. DNA of the CDR3: TGTGCCAGCAGTGTCCCTAAGTTATTTTACGAGCAGTACTTC. Supplemented by reference TRBV2 and TRBJ2-7, the full variable domain reads EPEVTQTPSHQVTQMGQEVILRCVPISNHLYFYWYRQILGQKVEFLVSFYNNEISEKSEIFDDQFSVERPDGSNFTLKIRSTKLEDSAMYFCASSVPKLFYEQYFGPGTRLTVT.

The table lists this clonotype with many counts. CDR3 protein: CASRYGVTSNQPQHF. CDR3 bases: TGTGCCAGCAGGTACGGGGTAACTAGCAATCAGCCCCAGCATTTT. The chain carries TRBV28 and TRBJ1-5; unclear D gene. Trimming took off 6 bases at V and 0 bases at J, with 12 bases between the two ends. Germline loops: CDR1 MDHEN, CDR2 SYDVKM. CDR3 length: 15 residues. Full variable domain (missing parts from reference TRBV28 and TRBJ1-5): DVKVTQSSRYLVKRTGEKVFLECVQDMDHENMFWYRQDPGLGLRLIYFSYDVKMKEKGDIPEGYSVSREKKERFSLILESASTNQTSMYLCASRYGVTSNQPQHFGDGTRLSIL.

Note on this clonotype: Since the CDR3 does not end with the conserved phenylalanine or tryptophan, this likely comes from a read error. The V and J genes are TRBV12-5 and TRBJ1-1; D remains ambiguous. This CDR3 is 15 amino acids long. Germline values: CDR1 LGHNT, CDR2 FRNRAP. The CDR3 DNA is TGTGCTAGTGGCTTGGAGCCCCCTAGGGACACTGAAGCTTTCTAT. Residues: CASGLEPPRDTEAFY.

There are many counts of this clonotype. This chain joins TRBV20-1 and TRBJ2-7; 10 nucleotides align to TRBD2. The CDR3 length is 15 residues. CDR1 and CDR2 (germline): DFQATT, SNEGSKA (reference sequence). V lost 0 bases to trimming and J lost 3 bases; unmatched junction nucleotides: 5. CDR3 protein: CSAREPSGGGYEQYF. The CDR3 region has the DNA TGCAGTGCTAGAGAACCTAGCGGGGGCGGCTACGAGCAGTACTTC.

This clonotype was seen ten or more times. The chain employs TRBV6-5 and TRBJ2-7, with TRBD1 as a possible D gene (5 bases). V was clipped by 2 bases and J by 1 base, with 6 bases between them. Germline assignment: CDR1 MNHEY and CDR2 SVGAGI. CDR3 length: 13 amino acids. DNA for the CDR3: TGTGCCAGCAGTTACGACAGATCCTACGAGCAGTACTTC. It encodes CASSYDRSYEQYF.

This clonotype came up many times. The genes are TRBV13 and TRBJ1-2, with D maybe TRBD1 (5 bases). V gave up 4 bases and J gave up 6 bases, with 15 bases separating them. The CDR3 contains 14 residues. The V gene's germline CDR1 is PRHDT and CDR2 FYEKMQ (reference sequence). DNA of the CDR3: TGTGCCAGCAGCTCCTGGACTGCGGGGCATGGCTACACCTTC. Protein sequence: CASSSWTAGHGYTF.

The V gene is TRBV12-3 or TRBV12-4, the J gene TRBJ1-2; the match to TRBD1 covers 7 bases. Losses at the gene ends were 1 base for V and 8 bases for J; bases not matched to a gene: 10. This CDR3 comprises 15 residues. This CDR3 reads CASSLVRDSVLGYTF. For the CDR3, the DNA is TGTGCCAGCAGTTTAGTCCGGGACAGCGTTCTAGGCTACACCTTC.

This clonotype was found a few times. A much bigger clone sits one base away, suggesting this may be a read error. The CDR3 bases are TGTGCCAGCAGAGACAGGGCTACGGGCTATGGCTACGCCTTC. Its translation: CASRDRATGYGYAF. This chain links TRBV12-3 or TRBV12-4 with TRBJ1-2; TRBD1 aligns across 7 bases. CDR3 length: 14 amino acids.

This clonotype was observed many times. One end of the junction does not line up with germline, which may come from a read error. This sequence joins TRBV11-3 and TRBJ2-7; possibly TRBD1 for D (5 bases). Germline loops: CDR1 SGHNT, CDR2 YENEEA. The CDR3 runs to 13 residues. CDR3 sequence (DNA): TGTGCCAGCAGCCTAGACAGCCTCTACGAGCAGTACTTC. This encodes CASSLDSLYEQYF.

This clonotype was seen once. The V and J genes are TRBV6-1 and TRBJ2-5; TRBD2 aligns across 8 bases. This CDR3 spans 16 amino acids. Germline CDR1 MNHNS, CDR2 SASEGT. J lost 5 bases, V lost 5 bases, and 13 bases had no gene match. Here the CDR3 reads CASSKPGLVYRETQYF. The CDR3, as DNA: TGTGCCAGCAGTAAACCGGGACTAGTCTATAGGGAGACCCAGTACTTC.

This clonotype was recorded at least ten times. The chain carries TRBV19 and TRBJ1-2; the D gene is possibly TRBD1 (5 bases). The germline V gene encodes CDR1 LNHDA and CDR2 SQIVND (reference sequence). There are 13 residues in the CDR3. V was shortened by 3 bases and J by 8 bases, with 13 bases between the two germline ends. DNA of the CDR3: TGTGCCAGTAGTATCGGGAGGGGCGGCGGCTACACCTTC. This gives the protein CASSIGRGGGYTF.

This clonotype was seen many times. The chain combines TRBV28 with TRBJ2-2; either TRBD1 or TRBD2 may supply D (5 bases each). This CDR3 has 16 residues. Per the germline V gene, CDR1 is MDHEN and CDR2 is SYDVKM. The ends were cut back, 2 bases at V and 0 bases at J, with 10 bases in the middle. This CDR3 is CASSLGQGPNTGELFF. In DNA form, the CDR3 reads TGTGCCAGCAGTTTAGGGCAGGGACCGAACACCGGGGAGCTGTTTTTT.

V usage is TRBV12-3 or TRBV12-4 and J usage is TRBJ2-5, with TRBD1 as a possible D gene (5 bases). Trimming removed 7 bases at V and 1 base at J, with 10 bases between. This CDR3 comprises 13 residues. In DNA form, the CDR3 reads TGTGCCAGCAACCCGACAGTCCAAGAGACCCAGTACTTC. It codes for CASNPTVQETQYF.

This clonotype has ten or more counts. The V gene is TRBV28, the J gene TRBJ2-6; TRBD1 agrees at 7 bases. The CDR3 is made up of 15 amino acids. Germline V CDR1 and CDR2: MDHEN, SYDVKM. With 5 bases clipped from V and 2 bases from J, the junction kept 3 bases outside the gene matches. The CDR3 bases are TGTGCCAGCAGTGCGACAGGGACTGGGGCCAACGTCCTGACTTTC. Encoded protein: CASSATGTGANVLTF.

This clonotype was recorded at least ten times. This sequence joins TRBV5-1 and TRBJ1-1; 8 nucleotides line up with TRBD1. V trimming: 7 bases; J trimming: 6 bases; junction bases outside the gene matches: 8. CDR3 size: 13 residues. Germline CDR1 SGHRS, CDR2 YFSETQ. CDR3 bases: TGCGCCAGCCAGAGACAGGGGAGGTCTGAAGCTTTCTTT. Protein product: CASQRQGRSEAFF.

This clonotype was counted at least ten times. The genes are TRBV12-3 or TRBV12-4 and TRBJ2-5, with D perhaps matching TRBD1 or TRBD2 (5 bases each). V lost 2 bases and J 1 base, leaving 11 bases between the germline ends. The CDR3 runs to 15 residues. Here the CDR3 reads CASSLIRGLQETQYF. The DNA of the CDR3 is TGTGCCAGCAGTTTAATACGGGGCCTCCAAGAGACCCAGTACTTC.

This clonotype appeared a few times. The chain links TRBV11-2 to TRBJ2-6; perhaps D is TRBD1 or TRBD2 (5 bases each). The CDR3 contains 14 residues. The germline CDR1 and CDR2 sequences are SGHAT and FQNNGV. The CDR3 region has the DNA TGTGCAACAAGTACGGGGCCTGGGGCCAACGTCCTGACTTTC. Amino acid sequence: CATSTGPGANVLTF.

This clonotype was counted at least ten times. With a much larger clone just one base away, this may be a read error. The rearrangement uses TRBV12-3 or TRBV12-4 and TRBJ2-5; 7 nucleotides line up with TRBD1. CDR3 length equals 14 residues. The CDR3 spells CASSGTDRVETKYF. The CDR3 bases are TGTGCCAGCAGCGGGACAGACAGGGTGGAGACCAAGTACTTC.

This clonotype was seen repeatedly, ten times or more. V is TRBV19 and J is TRBJ1-2; 9 nucleotides line up with TRBD1. J was trimmed by 5 bases and V by 4 bases; bases with no gene match: 8. The length of the CDR3 is 15 residues. CDR1 and CDR2 from the germline V gene are LNHDA and SQIVND (reference sequence). The CDR3 sequence: CASSSPTGGNYGYTF. For the CDR3, the DNA is TGTGCCAGTAGTAGCCCGACAGGGGGTAATTATGGCTACACCTTC. Using reference TRBV19 and TRBJ1-2 for the parts outside the CDR3, the full variable domain is DGGITQSPKYLFRKEGQNVTLSCEQNLNHDAMYWYRQDPGQGLRLIYYSQIVNDFQKGDIAEGYSVSREKKESFPLTVTSAQKNPTAFYLCASSSPTGGNYGYTFGSGTRLTVV.

This rearrangement joins TRBV12-5 to TRBJ1-1, with 9 bases aligning to TRBD1. The V gene's germline CDR1 is LGHNT and CDR2 FRNRAP. The junction had 3 bases not matched to a gene; V was cut back by 0 bases and J by 1 base. The CDR3 is made up of 16 amino acids. The CDR3 sequence: CASGLVLGQGNTEAFF. The CDR3 DNA sequence: TGTGCTAGTGGTTTGGTACTGGGACAGGGGAACACTGAAGCTTTCTTT.

This chain links TRBV5-1 with TRBJ1-3; no reliable D call. This CDR3 has 15 residues. Germline values: CDR1 SGHRS, CDR2 YFSETQ. V lost 2 bases and J 0 bases, leaving 9 bases between the germline ends. The CDR3: CASSFAGLSGNTIYF. CDR3 DNA: TGCGCCAGCAGCTTCGCGGGTCTCTCTGGAAACACCATATATTTT.

This clonotype was detected many times. J is TRBJ1-5 and V is TRBV20-1; no definite D call. The CDR3 is 16 residues long. Germline lookup yields CDR1 DFQATT and CDR2 SNEGSKA (reference sequence). V lost 2 bases and J lost 5, with 19 bases in between. The CDR3 DNA sequence: TGCAGTGCTAGACCTGCCAAATTTTCGTGGGATCAGCCCCAGCATTTT. It translates to CSARPAKFSWDQPQHF.

This clonotype was seen repeatedly, ten times or more. The rearrangement uses TRBV6-1 and TRBJ1-5, with 7 nucleotides matching TRBD1. The CDR3 loop spans 14 amino acids. With 3 bases clipped from V and 4 bases from J, the junction kept 3 bases outside the gene matches. Germline-derived CDR1 and CDR2 are MNHNS and SASEGT. The chain's CDR3 is CASSEDRINQPQHF. The DNA of the CDR3 is TGTGCCAGCAGTGAGGACAGGATAAATCAGCCCCAGCATTTT.

This clonotype came up many times. The J gene is TRBJ1-5, the V gene TRBV28; the match to TRBD1 covers 7 bases. With 6 bases clipped from V and 4 bases from J, the junction kept 3 bases outside the gene matches. The CDR3 extends over 13 amino acids. Germline lookup yields CDR1 MDHEN and CDR2 SYDVKM. The CDR3 sequence is CASSQTGNQPQHF. The CDR3 nucleotides read TGTGCCAGCAGCCAGACAGGGAATCAGCCCCAGCATTTT.